The 2 T cell receptor beta chains listed next were all sequenced from one sample in a study of T cell responses to AZD1222 COVID-19 vaccine. TCRdb's table, derived via immunoSEQ multiplex PCR, lists solely in-frame clones and lacks some. The sample yields 150,000 to 200,000 clones, roughly 90% seen once. This material consisted of peripheral blood, taken on day 0 of AZD1222 vaccination. The receptors here all came from an adult in good health.

This chain joins TRBV5-5 and TRBJ1-4, with unresolved D. The V gene's germline CDR1 is SGHKS and CDR2 YYEKEE (reference sequence). V was pared by 3 bases and J by 6 bases, with 15 bases between. This CDR3 has 15 residues. CDR3 residues: CASSWSPGWDEKLFF. CDR3 DNA sequence: TGTGCCAGCAGCTGGAGTCCGGGGTGGGATGAAAAACTGTTTTTT. The entire variable domain, with the rest obtained from reference TRBV5-5 and TRBJ1-4, is as follows: DAGVTQSPTHLIKTRGQQVTLRCSPISGHKSVSWYQQVLGQGPQFIFQYYEKEERGRGNFPDRFSARQFPNYSSELNVNALLLGDSALYLCASSWSPGWDEKLFFGSGTQLSVL.

The chain employs TRBV27 and TRBJ2-1, with 13 nucleotides matching TRBD2. The CDR3 has 16 amino acids. Looked up from germline, CDR1 is MNHEY and CDR2 is SMNVEV (reference sequence). The J segment lost 5 bases and the V segment lost 5 bases, leaving 6 bases of the junction unmatched. In DNA form, the CDR3 reads TGTGCCAGCAGTCCCCGACTAGCGGGAGGTAACAATGAGCAGTTCTTC. This codes for CASSPRLAGGNNEQFF.